This T cell receptor beta chain was identified in a study of blood T cells in healthy people across ages. Points from the study as a whole: Long-lived donors carried more naive CD4+ cells and greater diversity than aged donors. Investigators viewed diversity estimates from one million T cells as underestimates, the study reported.

This clonotype was counted only a few times. The antigen is not known. Through a sample-barcoded 5' primer and a J-beta primer mix, a second PCR was run for roughly 7 to 12 cycles. TCRdb called the 5' RACE reads again in MiXCR, with one record for every CDR3 protein. The sample has around 1,000,000 distinct CDR3 sequences; approximately 25% are singletons. CDR1 and CDR2 (germline): MDHEN, SYDVKM. The CDR3 length is 14 residues. V gave up 8 bases and J gave up 6 bases, with 16 bases separating them. The data also belong to a second study, concerning T cells of mothers and their children. Per that study: Study donors consisted of a few healthy Caucasian mothers and their six children. Slightly, though not significantly, more overlap was seen in related than in unrelated mother-child pairs.

The receptor comes from a girl aged 2 to 9 in good health. The sequencing sample was made of blood. The chain carries TRBV28 and TRBJ2-2, with no clear D. The CDR3: CASASRSIAGELFF. The CDR3 coding sequence is TGTGCCAGCGCGAGCAGATCAATCGCCGGGGAGCTGTTTTTT.